These 5 T cell receptor beta chains came from one sample sequenced in a study of blood T cell repertoires in COVID-19. Some clones are missing from TCRdb's copy, which holds only in-frame ones; the method was immunoSEQ multiplex PCR. This repertoire shows some 340,000 clones, 80% to 90% found once; its top ten account for 2.5% to 3%. Sequencing used peripheral blood. These receptors all stem from a man aged 25-45 years with active or convalescent COVID-19.

CDR3 loop: CASSQALDTQYF. For the CDR3, the DNA is TGTGCCAGCAGCCAAGCACTTGATACGCAGTATTTT. V gene TRBV4-2 combines with J gene TRBJ2-3; D not certain. V was shortened by 1 base and J by 6 bases, with 5 bases between the two germline ends. Germline V lookup: CDR1 LGHNA, CDR2 YNFKEQ. This CDR3 has 12 residues.

The table lists this clone with many counts. The rearrangement uses TRBV19 and TRBJ1-3; D call uncertain. The ends were cut back, 7 bases at V and 1 base at J, with 14 bases in the middle. CDR1 is LNHDA, CDR2 SQIVND, per germline (reference sequence). This CDR3 spans 15 amino acids. As DNA, the CDR3 is TGTGCCAGTAAGGAGACGTCCCTGTCTGGAAACACCATATATTTT. Its translation: CASKETSLSGNTIYF. The full variable domain, rest sourced from reference TRBV19 and TRBJ1-3, is DGGITQSPKYLFRKEGQNVTLSCEQNLNHDAMYWYRQDPGQGLRLIYYSQIVNDFQKGDIAEGYSVSREKKESFPLTVTSAQKNPTAFYLCASKETSLSGNTIYFGEGSWLTVV.

This rearrangement joins TRBV28 to TRBJ2-7; 9 nucleotides line up with TRBD2. V was clipped by 3 bases and J by 3 bases; unmatched bases: 9. Germline V gene sequence: CDR1 MDHEN, CDR2 SYDVKM. This CDR3 has 16 residues. The CDR3, as DNA: TGTGCCAGCAGTTTGGGCAGCGGGAGGTTCCGCTACGAGCAGTACTTC. Translating it yields CASSLGSGRFRYEQYF. Using reference TRBV28 and TRBJ2-7 for the parts outside the CDR3, the full variable domain is DVKVTQSSRYLVKRTGEKVFLECVQDMDHENMFWYRQDPGLGLRLIYFSYDVKMKEKGDIPEGYSVSREKKERFSLILESASTNQTSMYLCASSLGSGRFRYEQYFGPGTRLTVT.

The chain recombines TRBV10-3 with TRBJ2-4; 14 bases line up with TRBD2. This CDR3 has 18 amino acids. With V trimmed by 7 bases and J by 1 base, 9 bases remained unmatched. Germline CDR1 is ENHRY and CDR2 is SYGVKD. The CDR3 region has the DNA TGTGCCATCACACCGGGACTAGCGGGAGCCGGGGCCAAAAACATTCAGTACTTC. Translating it yields CAITPGLAGAGAKNIQYF.

This chain links TRBV19 with TRBJ1-1, with TRBD1 identical over 12 bases. Per the germline V gene, CDR1 is LNHDA and CDR2 is SQIVND (reference sequence). V was clipped by 7 bases and J by 7 bases; unmatched bases: 10. This CDR3 comprises 15 residues. The CDR3 spells CASKRGTGGWSEAFF. CDR3 in DNA: TGTGCCAGTAAACGCGGGACAGGGGGCTGGAGTGAAGCTTTCTTT.